This TCR beta chain came from a study of blood T cell repertoires in COVID-19. Study details: Sites across the United States, Italy and Spain contributed samples from acute and convalescent COVID-19. PBMCs, B-cell-depleted T cells, or T cells were the source of the cDNA or gDNA that made up the material.

Authors' analysis steps: Amplification from reference gene primers served as the basis for estimated nucleated cell counts. Generated by immunoSEQ multiplex PCR, the TCRdb table keeps only in-frame clones and is missing some. From that table come the V and J calls and clone size; the DNA was used to work out D and trimming. The sample carries 88,000 or so clones, less than 90% recorded once. Germline V CDR1 and CDR2: LNHDA, SQIVND (reference sequence). The CDR3 length is 17 residues. V lost 3 bases and J 2 bases, leaving 19 bases between the germline ends. This clonotype was obtained from a man aged 55-75 years with acute or convalescent COVID-19. V and J are TRBV19 and TRBJ1-2; possibly TRBD1 for D (6 bases). The sequenced material came from peripheral blood. In DNA, the CDR3 is TGTGCCAGTAGTATTCAGGGGCCCGCCAGGAGAAACTATGGCTACACCTTC. As protein: CASSIQGPARRNYGYTF.